These T cell receptor beta chains were read from a single sample in a study of regulatory T cells in long-lasting Graves disease. Using its own MiXCR run on the multiplex PCR reads, TCRdb lists one record per CDR3 protein. This sample has about 460,000 distinct CDR3 sequences, with 13% to 15% found just once. The data were also submitted as part of a second study, on T cells in Graves' hyperthyroidism and ophthalmopathy.

Sequencing was performed on peripheral blood mononuclear cells (PBMCs), taken at new diagnosis, from a patient treated with antithyroid drugs. All receptors derive from a woman between 50 and 59 years old with Graves disease. Each CDR3 is given with its conserved first and last residue. Each record gives: CDR3 length, V gene, D gene, clone size, J gene, CDR3 protein, CDR3 DNA. D genes are given only for firm matches. Not every row has a clone size; where given, it reads once, few, many or a size class.

13	TRBV7-8	-	many	TRBJ1-4	CASSLGWREKLFF	TGTGCCAGCAGCCTAGGGTGGCGGGAAAAACTGTTTTTT
15	TRBV28	-	many	TRBJ1-5	CASSQTGYSNQPQHF	TGTGCCAGCAGTCAAACAGGGTATAGCAATCAGCCCCAGCATTTT
17	TRBV12-3/TRBV12-4	-	few	TRBJ2-1	CASSPSSSGTSYNEQFF	TGTGCCAGCAGTCCTTCCTCCTCAGGGACCTCCTACAATGAGCAGTTCTTC
14	TRBV13	TRBD1	many	TRBJ1-4	CASSLGQGIEKLFF	TGTGCCAGCAGCCTGGGACAGGGGATTGAAAAACTGTTTTTT
14	TRBV12-3/TRBV12-4	-	-	TRBJ2-1	CASSLAGGLSEQFF	TGTGCCAGCAGTTTAGCGGGAGGACTCAGTGAGCAGTTCTTC
17	TRBV19	TRBD2	-	TRBJ2-5	CASSIRLSLAGQETQYF	TGTGCCAGTAGTATTCGACTTTCACTAGCGGGACAAGAGACCCAGTACTTC
13	TRBV4-1	-	-	TRBJ2-7	CASSQDRGAEQYF	TGCGCCAGCAGCCAAGATCGAGGAGCTGAGCAGTACTTC
15	TRBV28	TRBD2	many	TRBJ2-1	CASSLTSGRANEQFF	TGTGCCAGCAGCCTTACTAGCGGGAGGGCCAATGAGCAGTTCTTC
17	TRBV24-1	TRBD2	few	TRBJ2-2	CATSDLRSSGSTGELFF	TGTGCCACCAGTGATTTGCGTTCTAGCGGGAGCACCGGGGAGCTGTTTTTT
15	TRBV28	TRBD1	many	TRBJ2-3	CASSLPGQGTDTQYF	TGTGCCAGCAGCCTGCCCGGACAGGGCACAGATACGCAGTATTTT
16	TRBV28	-	once	TRBJ1-5	CASSSTDPTDNQPQHF	TGTGCCAGCAGTTCAACTGACCCCACCGACAATCAGCCCCAGCATTTT
17	TRBV28	TRBD2	many	TRBJ2-5	CASSLFRGASGMETQYF	TGTGCCAGCAGTTTATTTCGCGGCGCTAGCGGGATGGAGACCCAGTACTTC
16	TRBV6-1	TRBD1	-	TRBJ1-1	CASSKQGAVWNTEAFF	TGTGCCAGCAGTAAACAGGGGGCTGTGTGGAACACTGAAGCTTTCTTT
14	TRBV19	TRBD2	-	TRBJ2-5	CASRGRGGVETQYF	TGTGCCAGTAGGGGACGGGGGGGCGTAGAGACCCAGTACTTC
13	TRBV4-1	-	many	TRBJ2-3	CASSRMPPDTQYF	TGCGCCAGCAGCCGTATGCCCCCAGATACGCAGTATTTT
19	TRBV4-1	-	few	TRBJ2-3	CASSQVLQRVGSGRDTQYF	TGCGCCAGCAGCCAAGTTCTCCAGAGAGTCGGGTCAGGAAGAGATACGCAGTATTTT
15	TRBV9	TRBD1	-	TRBJ1-1	CASSVWDRSDTEAFF	TGTGCCAGCAGCGTCTGGGACAGGTCGGACACTGAAGCTTTCTTT
14	TRBV9	-	many	TRBJ1-1	CASSVWGPNPEAFF	TGTGCCAGCAGCGTCTGGGGCCCAAACCCTGAAGCTTTCTTT
15	TRBV2	-	-	TRBJ1-2	CASSEFFQGRVGYTF	TGTGCCAGCAGTGAATTTTTTCAGGGGCGGGTTGGCTACACCTTC
17	TRBV5-8	TRBD1	-	TRBJ1-5	CASSAVFGTGRYQPQHF	TGTGCCAGCAGCGCCGTATTCGGGACAGGGCGGTATCAGCCCCAGCATTTT
17	TRBV4-2	-	few	TRBJ1-4	CASSQVGSPVTNEKLFF	TGTGCCAGCAGCCAAGTGGGATCACCCGTAACTAATGAAAAACTGTTTTTT
15	TRBV5-1	TRBD2	few	TRBJ2-1	CASRSSGLASPKQFF	TGCGCCAGCAGATCCTCGGGACTAGCGAGTCCTAAGCAGTTCTTC
13	TRBV2	-	many	TRBJ2-1	CASSRGWGEEQFF	TGTGCCAGCAGTCGAGGGTGGGGAGAAGAGCAGTTCTTC
14	TRBV3-1	TRBD1	many	TRBJ1-5	CASSRDRADQPQHF	TGTGCCAGCAGCCGGGACAGGGCCGATCAGCCCCAGCATTTT
14	TRBV19	TRBD2	few	TRBJ2-1	CASSLLAGRGEQFF	TGTGCCAGTAGTCTTCTAGCGGGAAGGGGTGAGCAGTTCTTC
16	TRBV6-2/TRBV6-3	-	-	TRBJ2-3	CASSYSGARRTDTQYF	TGTGCCAGCAGTTACTCAGGCGCTCGCCGCACAGATACGCAGTATTTT
14	TRBV6-2/TRBV6-3	-	many	TRBJ2-7	CASSPTELTTPVVF	TGTGCCAGCAGCCCCACAGAGCTCACTACGCCCGTCGTATTC
14	TRBV12-3/TRBV12-4	TRBD1	few	TRBJ2-5	CASRFADRGETQYF	TGTGCCAGCAGATTTGCAGACAGGGGAGAGACCCAGTACTTC
13	TRBV5-1	-	few	TRBJ2-5	CASSTDLAETQYF	TGCGCCAGCAGCACCGACTTGGCTGAGACCCAGTACTTC
15	TRBV7-2	TRBD2	many	TRBJ2-7	CASSTKTSAWGEQYF	TGTGCCAGCAGCACAAAGACTAGCGCCTGGGGGGAGCAGTACTTC
15	TRBV11-2	TRBD2	many	TRBJ2-7	CASSPGISGRREQYF	TGTGCCAGCAGCCCGGGGATTAGCGGGAGACGCGAGCAGTACTTC
15	TRBV19	TRBD2	few	TRBJ2-3	CASTPASGKLDTQYF	TGTGCCAGTACTCCGGCTAGCGGGAAGTTAGATACGCAGTATTTT
15	TRBV3-1	TRBD1	few	TRBJ2-1	CASSTRQGPYNEQFF	TGTGCCAGCAGCACACGACAGGGCCCCTACAATGAGCAGTTCTTC
15	TRBV6-1	-	many	TRBJ1-5	CASTEKWGSGQPQHF	TGTGCCAGCACCGAAAAGTGGGGCAGCGGTCAGCCCCAGCATTTT
16	TRBV7-9	-	many	TRBJ2-7	CASSLRQGSVSYEQYF	TGTGCCAGCAGCTTAAGGCAGGGGTCTGTCTCCTACGAGCAGTACTTC
13	TRBV7-2	-	many	TRBJ2-7	CASSPRTKHEQYF	TGTGCCAGCAGCCCGCGGACTAAACACGAGCAGTACTTC
18	TRBV11-2	TRBD1	few	TRBJ2-2	CASSWVTGTPTGAGELFF	TGTGCCAGCAGCTGGGTGACCGGAACGCCGACAGGGGCCGGGGAGCTGTTTTTT
18	TRBV6-5	TRBD2	few	TRBJ2-3	CASSYSILAGPSTDTQYF	TGTGCCAGCAGTTACTCGATACTAGCGGGGCCTAGCACAGATACGCAGTATTTT
13	TRBV29-1	TRBD1	many	TRBJ1-1	CSFGEGARTEAFF	TGCAGCTTCGGGGAGGGGGCCCGAACTGAAGCTTTCTTT
17	TRBV12-3/TRBV12-4	-	-	TRBJ1-4	CASSPPQGSATNEKLLF	TGTGCCAGCAGCCCTCCTCAAGGGAGTGCAACTAATGAAAAACTGCTTTTT
15	TRBV10-3	TRBD1	-	TRBJ1-5	CATGVGTGSNQPQHF	TGTGCCACCGGGGTGGGGACAGGGAGCAATCAGCCCCAGCATTTT
21	TRBV3-1	TRBD2	-	TRBJ2-7	CASSQGDFRLAGPRGSYEQYF	TGTGCCAGCAGCCAAGGAGATTTTAGACTAGCGGGCCCAAGGGGCTCCTACGAGCAGTACTTC
14	TRBV18	TRBD2	few	TRBJ2-7	CASSTSGRLSEQYF	TGTGCCAGCTCAACTAGCGGGAGGCTGAGCGAGCAGTACTTC
15	TRBV6-1	TRBD1	-	TRBJ2-2	CASRTGITNTGELFF	TGTGCCAGCAGGACAGGGATTACGAACACCGGGGAGCTGTTTTTT